The rows below give T cell receptor beta chains drawn from one sample of a study of early T cells in non-severe SARS-CoV-2 infection. TCRdb itself ran the 5' RACE reads through MiXCR, one entry per CDR3 protein. The table includes approximately 71,000 distinct CDR3 sequences, approximately 11% detected once. The sequenced sample was whole blood. These receptors were collected from an adult who was a healthcare worker with PCR-confirmed SARS-CoV-2 infection or an uninfected control (not recorded which). Both conserved end residues are part of each CDR3. D genes are given only for firm matches. Size is stated for part of the rows, as once, few or many counts, or as a class when the clone is expanded.

v_gene,d_gene,j_gene,abundance,CDR3aa,CDR3nt
TRBV7-3,.,TRBJ1-3,many,CASSLDQGNTIYF,TGTGCCAGCAGCTTAGACCAGGGAAACACCATATATTTT
TRBV7-2,.,TRBJ2-3,few,CASSRTGRATDTQYF,TGTGCCAGCAGCCGGACGGGACGCGCCACAGATACGCAGTATTTT
TRBV7-9,TRBD2,TRBJ2-7,few,CASSPGGAGGPFEQYF,TGTGCCAGCAGCCCCGGTGGAGCGGGAGGGCCCTTCGAGCAGTACTTC
TRBV5-5,.,TRBJ2-3,.,CASSLDSYTDTQYF,TGTGCCAGCAGCTTGGACAGCTACACAGATACGCAGTATTTT
TRBV28,TRBD1,TRBJ1-3,many,CASSFTGVGNTIYF,TGTGCCAGCAGTTTTACAGGGGTTGGAAACACCATATATTTT
TRBV12-3/TRBV12-4,.,TRBJ2-3,.,CASGPGASTDTQYF,TGTGCCAGCGGACCCGGGGCTAGCACAGATACGCAGTATTTT
TRBV6-6,.,TRBJ2-7,.,CASSYPGTADYEQYF,TGTGCCAGCAGTTATCCCGGGACGGCCGACTACGAGCAGTACTTC
TRBV7-8,TRBD2,TRBJ2-1,many,CASTEGGRVSYDEQFF,TGTGCCAGCACTGAGGGTGGGAGGGTCTCCTACGATGAGCAGTTCTTC
TRBV21-1,.,TRBJ2-1,few,CASSKVVGGSYNEQFF,TGTGCCAGCAGCAAAGTGGTAGGAGGGTCCTACAATGAGCAGTTCTTC
TRBV20-1,.,TRBJ1-5,.,CSATKRLAQPQHF,TGCAGTGCTACAAAACGGCTAGCGCAGCCCCAGCATTTT
TRBV5-6,TRBD1,TRBJ1-4,.,CASSLLGQGMANEKLFF,TGTGCCAGCAGCTTGCTCGGACAGGGGATGGCTAATGAAAAACTGTTTTTT
TRBV12-3/TRBV12-4,.,TRBJ1-3,many,CASSQEGYTIYF,TGTGCCAGCAGCCAGGAGGGGTACACCATATATTTT
TRBV24-1,.,TRBJ2-2,.,CATSEGRETGELFF,TGTGCCACCTCAGAGGGTAGGGAGACCGGGGAGCTGTTTTTT
TRBV10-3,.,TRBJ2-3,.,CAIGSVEADTQYF,TGTGCCATCGGGAGCGTAGAGGCAGATACGCAGTATTTT
TRBV28,.,TRBJ2-7,few,CASSPTGRGGYEQYF,TGTGCCAGCAGTCCGACAGGGAGGGGGGGCTACGAGCAGTACTTC
TRBV24-1,TRBD2,TRBJ2-1,few,CATRDSGSEQFF,TGTGCCACCAGAGATAGCGGGAGTGAGCAGTTCTTC